A selection of T cell receptor beta chains follows, all from one sample in a study of human T cells and chemical hapten exposure. In TCRdb, the RACE reads were re-called with MiXCR into one record per CDR3 protein. The table records about 260,000 distinct CDR3 sequences, about 8.1% of them present only once. The material sequenced was whole blood, taken in connection with sensitization to the hapten diphenylcyclopropenone (DPC). The source of these receptors is a woman aged 40 to 55 with alopecia areata. Some clones in this sample may be carry-over from other donors' samples. Both conserved end residues are part of each CDR3. Fields, in order: V gene, clone size, J gene, D gene, CDR3 DNA, CDR3 protein. The D gene is left open where the match is weak. Clone size appears in some rows only: once, few, many, or a class for an expanded clone.

>TRBV27|many|TRBJ2-1|TRBD2
TGTGCCAGCAGCCCCACGCGGGAGATGTCCTACAATGAGCAGTTCTTC
CASSPTREMSYNEQFF
>TRBV7-2|few|TRBJ2-1|NA
TGTGCCAGCAGCCCTAGACCTTCCGGGACTGAGCAGTTCTTC
CASSPRPSGTEQFF
>TRBV12-3/TRBV12-4|few|TRBJ2-3|NA
TGTGCCAGCACCCCACCGGTACAGACCCGGACGCAGTATTTT
CASTPPVQTRTQYF
>TRBV28|few|TRBJ2-7|NA
TGTGCCAGCAGTACTACATTAGCGGATGGATACGAGCAGTACTTC
CASSTTLADGYEQYF
>TRBV28|few|TRBJ2-1|TRBD2
TGTGCCAGCAGTTTTTTGGGAGGGCCCTCCTACAATGAGCAGTTCTTC
CASSFLGGPSYNEQFF
>TRBV28|few|TRBJ2-2|NA
TGTGCCAGCACCCTCGGGCGGGATTATACCGGGGAGCTGTTTTTT
CASTLGRDYTGELFF
>TRBV19|few|TRBJ1-5|NA
TGTGCCACCAGGGGTCCTAGCAATCAGCCCCAGCATTTT
CATRGPSNQPQHF
>TRBV18|once|TRBJ2-2|NA
TGTGCCAGCTCACCATACAGGGAGAGCACCGGGGAGCTGTTTTTT
CASSPYRESTGELFF
>TRBV2|NA|TRBJ2-7|NA
TGTGCCAGCCAGGGGTCCCAGACCTACGAGCAGTACTTC
CASQGSQTYEQYF
>TRBV14|NA|TRBJ2-2|TRBD1
TGTGCCAGCAGCCCATGGACAGGGGGCACCGGGGAGCTGTTTTTT
CASSPWTGGTGELFF
>TRBV25-1|NA|TRBJ2-7|NA
TGTGCCAGCAGTGAATCGGGGCGGTGGGCCTCCTACGAGCAGTACTTC
CASSESGRWASYEQYF
>TRBV9|few|TRBJ1-5|NA
TGTGCCAGCAGCGTAGATGGGGCTTCTCAGCCCCAGCATTTT
CASSVDGASQPQHF
>TRBV7-2|few|TRBJ2-1|NA
TGTGCCAGCAGCTTAGGGACCGCGGCGGGCGCCCACGGGCAGTTCTTC
CASSLGTAAGAHGQFF
>TRBV5-1|few|TRBJ1-1|NA
TGCGCCAGCAGCTTGATGGGGACTGGGGACACTGAAGCTTTCTTT
CASSLMGTGDTEAFF
>TRBV11-2|NA|TRBJ2-1|NA
TGTGCCAGCAGCTTAGAGCCCAGGGGCGAGGAGTTCTTC
CASSLEPRGEEFF
>TRBV12-3/TRBV12-4|NA|TRBJ2-3|NA
TGTGCCAGCAGTTTGTGGTGGGCGGACACAGATACGCAGTATTTT
CASSLWWADTDTQYF
>TRBV28|few|TRBJ1-2|NA
TGTGCCAGCAGTTTAGGGGGGCGGAGCTATGGCTACACCTTC
CASSLGGRSYGYTF
>TRBV4-3|NA|TRBJ2-5|NA
TGCGCCAGCAGCCCCCGAAACAAACAAGAGACCCAGTACTTC
CASSPRNKQETQYF
>TRBV24-1|NA|TRBJ2-3|TRBD1
TGTGCCACCAGTGACCTGGGACAGTATACAGATACGCAGTATTTT
CATSDLGQYTDTQYF
>TRBV5-1|NA|TRBJ2-2|NA
TGCGCCAGCAGCTTTAGAGCAGGGAGAACCGGGGAGCTGTTTTTT
CASSFRAGRTGELFF
>TRBV7-2|many|TRBJ2-1|TRBD2
TGTGCCAGCAGCTTTTGGACTAGCGGGAGTAATGAGCAGTTCTTC
CASSFWTSGSNEQFF
>TRBV14|few|TRBJ2-7|NA
TGTGCCAGCAGCCAAGACCCAGCGCGCTCCTACGAGCAGTACTTC
CASSQDPARSYEQYF
>TRBV7-8|NA|TRBJ2-5|NA
TGTGCCAGCAGCTTAAACAGCCTCCAAGAGACCCAGTACTTC
CASSLNSLQETQYF
>TRBV3-1|NA|TRBJ2-3|NA
TGTGCCAGCAGCCAAGATTTCAGCACAGATACGCAGTATTTT
CASSQDFSTDTQYF
>TRBV10-3|few|TRBJ2-3|NA
TGTGCCATCAGGGACAGTAGCACAGATACGCAGTATTTT
CAIRDSSTDTQYF
>TRBV7-2|NA|TRBJ1-4|NA
TGTGCCAGCAGCTTTCAGGGGAATGAAAAACTGTTTTTT
CASSFQGNEKLFF
>TRBV7-2|NA|TRBJ1-2|NA
TGTGCCAGCAGCTTAGGATCGTCTGATGGCTACACCTTC
CASSLGSSDGYTF
>TRBV6-5|few|TRBJ2-3|NA
TGTGCCAGCAGAAACAGGGCAGATACGCAGTATTTT
CASRNRADTQYF
>TRBV9|few|TRBJ2-7|NA
TGTGCCAGCAGCGTAGGACAGGGAGGCTACGAGCAGTACTTC
CASSVGQGGYEQYF
>TRBV28|NA|TRBJ2-7|TRBD1
TGTGCCAGCAACTCCCGGACAGGGAACGAGCAGTACTTC
CASNSRTGNEQYF
>TRBV6-5|many|TRBJ1-4|NA
TGTGCCAGCAGTTACTCGAAGGTGGTCGGAAAACTGTTTTTT
CASSYSKVVGKLFF
>TRBV7-2|many|TRBJ2-1|NA
TGTGCCAGCAGCCCGAGTTATGAGCAGTTCTTC
CASSPSYEQFF
>TRBV6-1|NA|TRBJ1-1|NA
TGTGCCACACAAAGCAGGCTTACGGCTTTCTTT
CATQSRLTAFF
>TRBV6-4|few|TRBJ2-3|NA
TGTGCCTTCGACCTTTGGGACCCTGGTTGCACAGATACGCAGTATTTT
CAFDLWDPGCTDTQYF
>TRBV10-3|NA|TRBJ1-1|NA
TGTGCCATCAGGCGTCTCAGGGAGGGCACTGAAGCTTTCTTT
CAIRRLREGTEAFF
>TRBV27|NA|TRBJ2-1|NA
TGTGCCAGCAGTATCGACAGGCGCCTCCACAATGAGCAGTTCTTC
CASSIDRRLHNEQFF
>TRBV7-2|few|TRBJ2-7|NA
TGTGCCAGCAGCTTAGGGGCAGCATCCTACGAGCAGTACTTC
CASSLGAASYEQYF
>TRBV7-3|NA|TRBJ2-7|TRBD2
TGTGCCAGCAGCGCCTACCCCGGAGGGAGGGGTGGGGAGCAGTACTTC
CASSAYPGGRGGEQYF
>TRBV7-2|few|TRBJ2-7|NA
TGTGCCAGCAGTTCGGGGGGCAAGCAGTACTTC
CASSSGGKQYF
>TRBV3-1|NA|TRBJ2-7|NA
TGTGCCAGCAGCCTCCCAGCGGGCGAGCAGTACTTC
CASSLPAGEQYF
>TRBV7-9|NA|TRBJ2-5|TRBD2
TGTGCCAGCAGCTTAGGTCCGGGACTAGCGGTGGAGACCCAGTACTTC
CASSLGPGLAVETQYF
>TRBV4-1|few|TRBJ2-1|NA
TGCGCCAGCAGCCAAGATCTCAGCTACAATGAGCAGTTCTTC
CASSQDLSYNEQFF